This TCR beta chain was recovered during a study of early T cells in non-severe SARS-CoV-2 infection. Whole-study context: Investigators sequenced bulk RNA drawn from unsorted whole blood, and chains remained unpaired.

The table lists this clonotype with a few counts. This CDR3 contains 13 residues. V dropped 3 bases and J dropped 4 bases, with 9 bases sitting between them. Germline lookup yields CDR1 SGHTA and CDR2 FQGNSA. Unique molecular identifiers tagged individual cDNA molecules. TCRdb analysed the 5' RACE reads with MiXCR anew, one entry per CDR3 protein. The data hold about 97,000 distinct CDR3 sequences, with more than 9.5% observed a single time. Specimen: whole blood, collected at baseline. The TCR was taken from an adult who was a healthcare worker with PCR-confirmed SARS-CoV-2 infection or an uninfected control (not recorded which). V gene TRBV7-2 combines with J gene TRBJ1-1; D unclear. This CDR3 reads CASSFDPGTEAFF. Written as DNA, the CDR3 is TGTGCCAGCAGCTTTGATCCGGGCACTGAAGCTTTCTTT.